The rows below give T cell receptor beta chains drawn from one sample of a study of beta chain features in type 1 diabetes. Produced via immunoSEQ multiplex PCR; TCRdb's table is partial and in-frame only. This sample has over 40,000 clones; around 63% occur once, and the top ten carry less than 2%. Sequences were obtained from Tregs from blood. These receptor sequences come from a man aged 25 to 40 with type 1 diabetes. Some clones in this sample may be carry-over from other donors' samples. Each CDR3 is given with its conserved first and last residue. The D gene is left open where the match is weak. A row's size may be missing; if present it is once, few, many or a size class.

TRBV7-9	TRBJ2-5	.	TRBD2	CASSLPSGGIETQYF	TGTGCCAGCAGCTTACCTAGCGGGGGGATAGAGACCCAGTACTTC
TRBV2	TRBJ2-7	once	.	CASRVGRGPYEQYF	TGTGCCAGCAGGGTGGGCAGAGGGCCCTACGAGCAGTACTTC
TRBV9	TRBJ2-1	.	.	CASSVGGEQFF	TGTGCCAGCAGCGTAGGCGGTGAGCAGTTCTTC
TRBV7-6	TRBJ1-6	.	.	CASSPRLVGPTPLHF	TGTGCCAGCAGCCCCCGTCTGGTTGGTCCTACACCCCTCCACTTT
TRBV6-5	TRBJ1-6	.	TRBD1	CASSYSGQITSPLHF	TGTGCCAGCAGTTACTCGGGACAGATAACTTCACCCCTCCACTTT
TRBV4-2	TRBJ2-1	.	TRBD1	CASTRGGLGYNEQFF	TGTGCCAGCACTCGAGGGGGCTTAGGGTACAATGAGCAGTTCTTC
TRBV7-2	TRBJ2-7	few	TRBD2	CASSFLAGAYEQYF	TGTGCCAGCAGCTTCCTAGCGGGGGCTTACGAGCAGTACTTC
TRBV2	TRBJ2-7	.	.	CASSARTMRSLEQYF	TGTGCCAGCAGTGCCAGGACTATGCGGTCCCTCGAGCAGTACTTC
TRBV18	TRBJ2-3	.	.	CASSRQQGDTQYF	TGTGCCAGCTCACGACAGCAGGGAGATACGCAGTATTTT
TRBV30	TRBJ1-1	.	TRBD1	CAWRGRTGVDTEAFF	TGTGCCTGGAGGGGAAGGACAGGGGTGGACACTGAAGCTTTCTTT
TRBV7-8	TRBJ1-5	.	.	CASSAGQYSNQPQHF	TGTGCCAGCAGCGCTGGACAGTATAGCAATCAGCCCCAGCATTTT
TRBV5-1	TRBJ2-1	.	TRBD1	CASSQTGSYNEQFF	TGCGCCAGCTCCCAGACAGGGTCTTACAATGAGCAGTTCTTC
TRBV5-1	TRBJ2-1	.	TRBD2	CASRVAGDNEQFF	TGCGCCAGCAGGGTAGCGGGGGACAATGAGCAGTTCTTC
TRBV18	TRBJ1-4	once	.	CASSPSGGGEKLFF	TGTGCCAGCTCACCAAGCGGAGGAGGAGAAAAACTGTTTTTT
TRBV5-5	TRBJ1-5	once	.	CASSWYYGNQPQHF	TGTGCCAGCAGCTGGTACTACGGCAATCAGCCCCAGCATTTT
TRBV28	TRBJ1-1	.	TRBD1	CASSTPGTGNTEAFF	TGTGCCAGCAGTACCCCCGGGACAGGGAACACTGAAGCTTTCTTT
TRBV7-3	TRBJ1-1	.	.	CASSQGRQNTEAFF	TGTGCCAGCAGCCAGGGGCGACAGAACACTGAAGCTTTCTTT
TRBV5-4	TRBJ2-3	few	TRBD2	CASSFRGGTDTQYF	TGTGCCAGCAGCTTTCGCGGGGGGACAGATACGCAGTATTTT
TRBV4-2	TRBJ2-3	.	.	CASSQGSDRSTDTQYF	TGTGCCAGCAGCCAAGGTAGCGACAGGAGCACAGATACGCAGTATTTT
TRBV4-1	TRBJ2-7	.	TRBD1	CASSQTPGTGYEQYF	TGCGCCAGCAGCCAAACTCCCGGGACAGGGTACGAGCAGTACTTC
TRBV19	TRBJ1-2	.	.	CASSIGGRYGYTF	TGTGCCAGTAGTATTGGAGGGAGGTATGGCTACACCTTC
TRBV7-8	TRBJ2-2	once	TRBD2	CASSLAGGNTGELFF	TGTGCCAGCAGCTTAGCGGGGGGGAATACCGGGGAGCTGTTTTTT
TRBV4-2	TRBJ2-3	.	.	CASSQDRREADTQYF	TGTGCCAGCAGCCAAGACAGGAGGGAAGCAGATACGCAGTATTTT
TRBV10-1	TRBJ2-3	.	.	CASSEGGTDTQYF	TGCGCCAGCAGTGAAGGGGGCACAGATACGCAGTATTTT
TRBV10-3	TRBJ1-5	.	.	CAISDGENQPQHF	TGTGCCATCAGTGACGGGGAGAATCAGCCCCAGCATTTT
TRBV29-1	TRBJ2-3	.	.	CSVTRVLKDTQYF	TGCAGCGTTACTAGGGTGTTGAAAGATACGCAGTATTTT
TRBV18	TRBJ1-6	.	TRBD1	CASSLTGVNSPLHF	TGTGCCAGCTCACTGACAGGGGTTAATTCACCCCTCCACTTT
TRBV7-2	TRBJ2-3	.	TRBD2	CASSRGASGPTDTQYF	TGTGCCAGCAGCCGCGGGGCTAGCGGACCCACAGATACGCAGTATTTT
TRBV5-1	TRBJ2-7	.	.	CASKPGGLSSYEQYF	TGCGCCAGCAAACCGGGGGGCCTGAGCTCCTACGAGCAGTACTTC
TRBV6-5	TRBJ2-2	.	TRBD1	CASRPRGLNTGELFF	TGTGCCAGCAGGCCCAGGGGGCTCAACACCGGGGAGCTGTTTTTT
TRBV19	TRBJ2-1	.	TRBD1	CASSIWTGVYNEQFF	TGTGCCAGTAGTATCTGGACAGGGGTCTACAATGAGCAGTTCTTC
TRBV2	TRBJ1-6	.	TRBD1	CASSDGQGYSPLHF	TGTGCCAGCAGCGATGGACAGGGTTATTCACCCCTCCACTTT
TRBV7-3	TRBJ2-3	.	TRBD2	CASSLAGAGDTQYF	TGTGCCAGCAGCTTAGCGGGAGCAGGGGATACGCAGTATTTT
TRBV5-1	TRBJ2-5	.	TRBD1	CASSPLGTGAQETQYF	TGCGCCAGCAGCCCCCTGGGGACAGGAGCTCAAGAGACCCAGTACTTC
TRBV21-1	TRBJ1-1	.	.	CASSQRDSEAFF	TGTGCCAGCAGCCAAAGGGACAGCGAAGCTTTCTTT
TRBV6-5	TRBJ2-1	.	TRBD1	CASSYAGGPNEQFF	TGTGCCAGCAGTTACGCAGGGGGACCCAATGAGCAGTTCTTC
TRBV27	TRBJ2-1	.	.	CASSLSWVGAGFSNEQFF	TGTGCCAGCAGTCTTTCATGGGTTGGGGCAGGGTTCTCCAATGAGCAGTTCTTC
TRBV27	TRBJ1-2	.	.	CASSPYGGGPFYGYTF	TGTGCCAGCAGTCCCTATGGGGGGGGGCCGTTCTATGGCTACACCTTC
TRBV4-3	TRBJ2-6	few	.	CASSQVPGSGANVLTF	TGCGCCAGCAGCCAAGTCCCGGGGTCCGGGGCCAACGTCCTGACTTTC